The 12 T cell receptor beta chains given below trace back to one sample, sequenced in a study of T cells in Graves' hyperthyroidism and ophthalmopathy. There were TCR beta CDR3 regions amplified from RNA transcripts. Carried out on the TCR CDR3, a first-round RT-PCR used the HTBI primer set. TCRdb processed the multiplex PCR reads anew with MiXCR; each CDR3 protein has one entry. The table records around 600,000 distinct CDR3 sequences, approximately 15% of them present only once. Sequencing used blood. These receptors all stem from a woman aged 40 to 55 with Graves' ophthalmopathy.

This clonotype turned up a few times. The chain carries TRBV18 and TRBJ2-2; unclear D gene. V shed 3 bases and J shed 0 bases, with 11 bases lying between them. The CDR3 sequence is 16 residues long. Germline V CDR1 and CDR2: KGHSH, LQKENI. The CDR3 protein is CASSPYLKSNTGELFF. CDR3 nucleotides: TGTGCCAGCTCACCTTATCTGAAATCGAACACCGGGGAGCTGTTTTTT.

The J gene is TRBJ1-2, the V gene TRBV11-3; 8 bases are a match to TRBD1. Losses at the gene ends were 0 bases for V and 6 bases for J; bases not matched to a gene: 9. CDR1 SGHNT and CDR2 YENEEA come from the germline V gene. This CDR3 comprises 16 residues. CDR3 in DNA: TGTGCCAGCAGCTTAGACACCGGGGACAGGATACATGGCTACACCTTC. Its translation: CASSLDTGDRIHGYTF. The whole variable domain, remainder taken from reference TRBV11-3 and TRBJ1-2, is EAGVVQSPRYKIIEKKQPVAFWCNPISGHNTLYWYLQNLGQGPELLIRYENEEAVDDSQLPKDRFSAERLKGVDSTLKIQPAELGDSAVYLCASSLDTGDRIHGYTFGSGTRLTVV.

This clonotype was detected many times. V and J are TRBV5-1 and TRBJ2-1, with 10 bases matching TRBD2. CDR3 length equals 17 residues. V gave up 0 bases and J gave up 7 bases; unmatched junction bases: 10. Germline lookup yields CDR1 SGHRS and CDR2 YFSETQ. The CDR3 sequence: CASSLAVTSGKGNEQFF. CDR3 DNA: TGCGCCAGCAGCTTGGCCGTAACTAGCGGGAAAGGGAATGAGCAGTTCTTC.

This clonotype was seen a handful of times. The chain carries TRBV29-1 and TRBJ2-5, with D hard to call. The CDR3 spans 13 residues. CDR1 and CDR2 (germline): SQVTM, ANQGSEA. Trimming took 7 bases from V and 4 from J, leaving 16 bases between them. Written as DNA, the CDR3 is TGCAGCGCCCAGATTGGGTTCTTAGAGACCCAGTACTTC. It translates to CSAQIGFLETQYF.

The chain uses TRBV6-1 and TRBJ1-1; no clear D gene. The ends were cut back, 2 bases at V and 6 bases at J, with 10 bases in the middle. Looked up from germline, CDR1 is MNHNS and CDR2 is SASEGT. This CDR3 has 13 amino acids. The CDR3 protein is CASSERPGPEAFF. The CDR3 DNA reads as TGTGCCAGCAGTGAACGGCCCGGCCCTGAAGCTTTCTTT.

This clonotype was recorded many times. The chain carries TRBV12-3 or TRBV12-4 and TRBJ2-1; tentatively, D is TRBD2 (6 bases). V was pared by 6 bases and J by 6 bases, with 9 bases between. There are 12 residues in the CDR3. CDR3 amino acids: CASRSAGNEQFF. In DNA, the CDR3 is TGTGCCAGCAGGTCAGCGGGCAATGAGCAGTTCTTC.

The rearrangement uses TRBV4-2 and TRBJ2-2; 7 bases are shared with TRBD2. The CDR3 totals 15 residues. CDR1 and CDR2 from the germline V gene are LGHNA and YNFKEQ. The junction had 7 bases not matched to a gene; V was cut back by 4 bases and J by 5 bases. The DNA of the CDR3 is TGTGCCAGCAGCCTGGGACTAACGGGGACCGGGGAGCTGTTTTTT. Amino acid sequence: CASSLGLTGTGELFF.

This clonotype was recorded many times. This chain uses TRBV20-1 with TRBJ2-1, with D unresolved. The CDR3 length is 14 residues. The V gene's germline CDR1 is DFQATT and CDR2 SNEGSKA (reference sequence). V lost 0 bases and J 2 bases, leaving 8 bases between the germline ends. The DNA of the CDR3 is TGCAGTGCTAGAGATCTCGACACCTACAATGAGCAGTTCTTC. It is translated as CSARDLDTYNEQFF.

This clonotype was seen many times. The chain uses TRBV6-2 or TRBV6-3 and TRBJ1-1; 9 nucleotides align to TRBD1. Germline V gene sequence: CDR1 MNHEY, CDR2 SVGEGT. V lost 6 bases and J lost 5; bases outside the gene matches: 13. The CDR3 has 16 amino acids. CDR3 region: CASRPGQGRSRTEAFF. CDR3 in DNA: TGTGCCAGCAGACCGGGACAGGGCCGGTCGAGAACTGAAGCTTTCTTT.

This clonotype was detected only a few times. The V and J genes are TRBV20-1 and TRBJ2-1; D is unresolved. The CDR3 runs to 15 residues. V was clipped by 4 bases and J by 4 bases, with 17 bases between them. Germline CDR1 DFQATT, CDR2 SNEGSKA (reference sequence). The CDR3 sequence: CSATQSVLIYNEQFF. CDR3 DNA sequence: TGCAGTGCTACTCAAAGCGTTCTAATTTACAATGAGCAGTTCTTC.

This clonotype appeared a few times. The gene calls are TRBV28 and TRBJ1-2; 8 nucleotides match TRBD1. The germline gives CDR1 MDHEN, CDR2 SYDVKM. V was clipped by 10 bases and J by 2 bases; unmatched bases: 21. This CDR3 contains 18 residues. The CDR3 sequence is CAIPGGGTGQRTNYGYTF. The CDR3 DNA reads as TGTGCCATTCCGGGGGGCGGGACAGGACAGAGGACGAACTATGGCTACACCTTC.

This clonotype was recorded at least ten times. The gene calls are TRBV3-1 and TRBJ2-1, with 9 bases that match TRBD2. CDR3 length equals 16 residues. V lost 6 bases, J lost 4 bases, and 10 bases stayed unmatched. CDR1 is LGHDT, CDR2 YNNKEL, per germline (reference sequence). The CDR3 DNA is TGTGCCAGCAGTTTCTACAGCGGGGGGACGTACAATGAGCAGTTCTTC. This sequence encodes CASSFYSGGTYNEQFF.